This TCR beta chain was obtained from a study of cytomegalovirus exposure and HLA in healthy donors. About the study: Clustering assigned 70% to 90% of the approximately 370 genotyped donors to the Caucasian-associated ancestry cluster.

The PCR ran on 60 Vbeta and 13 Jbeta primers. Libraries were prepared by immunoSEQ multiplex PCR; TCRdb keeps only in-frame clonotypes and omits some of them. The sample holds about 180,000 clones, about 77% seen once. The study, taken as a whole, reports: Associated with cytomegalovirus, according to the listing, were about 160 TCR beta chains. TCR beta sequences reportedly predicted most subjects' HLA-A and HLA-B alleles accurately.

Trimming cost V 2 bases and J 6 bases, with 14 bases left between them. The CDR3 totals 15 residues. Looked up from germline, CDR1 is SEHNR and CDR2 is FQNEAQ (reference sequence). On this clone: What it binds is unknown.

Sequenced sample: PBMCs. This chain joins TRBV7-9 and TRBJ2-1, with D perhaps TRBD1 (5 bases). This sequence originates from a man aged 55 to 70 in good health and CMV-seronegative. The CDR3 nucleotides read TGTGCCAGCAGCTTAACAGGATTATGGGGCAATGAGCAGTTCTTC. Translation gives CASSLTGLWGNEQFF.